The subject of this entry is one TCR beta chain. In this sample, this clonotype turned up a few times. Its target antigen remains unknown. No quality values exist for individual bases; no much larger clone is one base distant. TRIzol reagent was used to extract blood RNA from unsorted whole blood, while the DNeasy Blood & Tissue kit provided the germline DNA. Chronic HBV infection was present in the patients, and the patients were treatment-naive at sampling. Before surgery, 3.5 to 4 milliliters of peripheral blood were drawn into K2EDTA tubes. From the cysteine through the phenylalanine, the CDR3 covers 14 amino acids. Of all the DNA, just the CDR3 is kept, 42 bases in frame from base 1. At the junction V is shortened by 7 bases and J by 2 bases, with 14 bases in between. CDR1 and CDR2 are drawn from the germline V gene: SGHRS, YFSETQ. These data come from a study of tumor-infiltrating lymphocytes in primary liver carcinoma (dated by TCRdb to 2017 to 2019). In the study overall: Surgical resection was performed in China between 2015 and early 2016 on about 5 patients with histopathologically diagnosed primary liver carcinoma. Of the five patients, three men and two women aged 30 to 69 years, four had hepatocellular carcinoma and one had combined HCC and intrahepatic cholangiocarcinoma. The tumors of the five patients were staged as T1-T3 N0M0, with maximum diameters ranging from roughly 4.2 to 11 cm. Each sample produced roughly 3.65 to 8 million productive TCRbeta reads, and read depth showed no significant difference between tissue types. Across five regions of each liver tumor, along with adjacent normal tissue and blood, the study brought together TCRbeta repertoire sequencing, expression microarrays and whole-exome sequencing. A total of roughly 35 specimens from 5 patients, comprising about 25 tumor regions, 5 adjacent noncancerous liver tissues and 5 peripheral blood samples, were covered by TCRbeta repertoire sequencing. Repertoires from technical replicates were highly reproducible, with mean shared-clone rates roughly 0.87 and correlation coefficients above 0.98. The paper as a whole reports these results and caveats: Because only the TCR beta chain was sequenced and unpaired alpha chains were not captured, true repertoire diversity is likely underestimated. Repertoire overlap was found to be higher between tumor regions (mean roughly 36%) than between tumor-adjacent (about 17%) or tumor-blood (about 15%) pairs, consistent with antigen-driven expansion. Compared with blood, tumors had a significantly larger share of the repertoire taken up by the top 250 clones (p = 0.039). The study included only four to six patients, and the authors note findings should be validated in a larger study. Because the samples were bulk and unsorted, CD4+ and CD8+ T cell repertoires could not be compared.

Using a constant-region primer and ProtoScript II reverse transcriptase, TCRbeta-specific cDNA was reverse-transcribed from roughly 460 ng total RNA. TCRbeta libraries were built with three nested multiplex PCR rounds, a slightly modified ARM-PCR procedure. The first two PCR rounds used multiplex TRBV1-TRBV30 forward primers with a Cbeta reverse primer, each for 10 cycles. A final 25-cycle PCR with Deep VentR polymerase added sample barcodes and Illumina adapters. Before sequencing, amplicons between 200 and 500 bp were purified from gel using a QIAquick gel extraction kit. An Illumina HiSeq 2500 was used to sequence the TCRbeta amplicons, generating 250-bp paired-end reads. Per the source publication's procedure: Trimmomatic v0.33 was used to quality-trim the reads, and FLASH v1.2.11 was used to merge paired reads so that full CDR3 sequences could be recovered. V, D and J germline segments were assigned to the rearranged TCRbeta sequences using MiGEC v1.2.1b. Clonotype statistics, along with Shannon-Wiener diversity indices, were calculated using VDJtools v1.0.0. Except for diversity analysis, only the 250 most abundant clonotypes of each sample were used in subsequent analyses to reduce sampling bias. Using fastp trimming at Q25 and MiXCR clonotype assembly, TCRdb reanalyzed the public sequencing data and kept in-frame beta chains. Entries that share a CDR3 protein sequence are merged under the most common genes and DNA. These V and J calls are TCRdb output, not the study's own analysis. The table for this sample lists around 330,000 distinct CDR3 sequences; more than 55% of them were counted only once. The leading ten clones occupy around 9.5% of the sample.

The chain links TRBV5-1 with TRBJ2-3; the D gene is perhaps TRBD2, on 6 matching bases. The clonotype was recovered from a man aged 35 to 55 with primary liver carcinoma and hepatitis B virus infection. Sequencing was performed on peripheral blood. The CDR3 sequence is CASAGGAITDTQYF. The nucleotide sequence is TGCGCCAGCGCTGGAGGGGCCATCACAGATACGCAGTATTTT.